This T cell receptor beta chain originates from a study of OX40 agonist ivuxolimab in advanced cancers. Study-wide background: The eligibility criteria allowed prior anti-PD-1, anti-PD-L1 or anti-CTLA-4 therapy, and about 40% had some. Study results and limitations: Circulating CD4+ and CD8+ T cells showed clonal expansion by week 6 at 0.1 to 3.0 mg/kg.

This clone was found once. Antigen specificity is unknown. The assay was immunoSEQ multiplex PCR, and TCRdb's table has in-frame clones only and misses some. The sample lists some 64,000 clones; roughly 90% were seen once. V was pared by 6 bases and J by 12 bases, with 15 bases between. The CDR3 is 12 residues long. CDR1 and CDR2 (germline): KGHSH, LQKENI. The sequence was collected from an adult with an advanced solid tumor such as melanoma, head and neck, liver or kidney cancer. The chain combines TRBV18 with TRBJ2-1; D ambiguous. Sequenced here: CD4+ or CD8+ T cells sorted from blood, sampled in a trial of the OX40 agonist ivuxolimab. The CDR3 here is CASSTDRYGQFF. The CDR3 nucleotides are TGTGCCAGCTCCACGGATCGATACGGGCAGTTCTTC.